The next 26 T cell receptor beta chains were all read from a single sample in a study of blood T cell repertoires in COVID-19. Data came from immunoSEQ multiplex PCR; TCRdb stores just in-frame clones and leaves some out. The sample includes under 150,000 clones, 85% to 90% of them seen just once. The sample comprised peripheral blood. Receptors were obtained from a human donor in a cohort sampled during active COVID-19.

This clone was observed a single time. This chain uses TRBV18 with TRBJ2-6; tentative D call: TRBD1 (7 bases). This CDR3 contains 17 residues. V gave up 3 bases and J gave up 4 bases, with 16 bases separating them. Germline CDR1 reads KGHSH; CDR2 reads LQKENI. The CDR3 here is CASSPRQGGAGANVLTF. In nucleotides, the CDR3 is TGTGCCAGCTCACCCCGCCAGGGGGGAGCCGGGGCCAACGTCCTGACTTTC. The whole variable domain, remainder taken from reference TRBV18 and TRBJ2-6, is NAGVMQNPRHLVRRRGQEARLRCSPMKGHSHVYWYRQLPEEGLKFMVYLQKENIIDESGMPKERFSAEFPKEGPSILRIQQVVRGDSAAYFCASSPRQGGAGANVLTFGAGSRLTVL.

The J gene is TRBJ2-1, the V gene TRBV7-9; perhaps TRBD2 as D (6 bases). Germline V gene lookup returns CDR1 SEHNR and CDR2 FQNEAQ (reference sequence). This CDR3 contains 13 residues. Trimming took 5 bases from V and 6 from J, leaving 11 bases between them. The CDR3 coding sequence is TGTGCCAGCAGCCCCAGACTAGGCAATGAGCAGTTCTTC. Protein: CASSPRLGNEQFF.

CDR3 bases: TGTGCCAGCAGCCAACGACAGGGGGCAGATACGCAGTATTTT. Residues: CASSQRQGADTQYF. This rearrangement joins TRBV6-4 to TRBJ2-3; 9 positions match TRBD1. V lost 6 bases and J lost 4; bases outside the gene matches: 5. CDR1 and CDR2 from the germline V gene are MRHNA and SNTAGT. CDR3 size: 14 residues.

DNA for the CDR3: TGTGCCAGCAGCTTGGGTAGTAGCGTCGAGGGCACAGATACGCAGTATTTT. The encoded protein is CASSLGSSVEGTDTQYF. The rearrangement uses TRBV5-8 and TRBJ2-3; D possibly corresponds to TRBD2 (5 bases). The CDR3 totals 17 residues. V lost 0 bases and J lost 1, with 15 bases in between. The germline CDR1 and CDR2 sequences are SGHTS and YDEGEE. Combining the CDR3 with reference TRBV5-8 and TRBJ2-3 gives the whole variable domain EAGVTQSPTHLIKTRGQQATLRCSPISGHTSVYWYQQALGLGLQFLLWYDEGEERNRGNFPPRFSGRQFPNYSSELNVNALELEDSALYLCASSLGSSVEGTDTQYFGPGTRLTVL.

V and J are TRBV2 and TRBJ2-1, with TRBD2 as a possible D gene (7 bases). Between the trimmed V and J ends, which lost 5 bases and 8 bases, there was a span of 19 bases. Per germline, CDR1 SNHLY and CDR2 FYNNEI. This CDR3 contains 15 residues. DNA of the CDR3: TGTGCCAGCAGTTGGGGAGGGGGGTCTATGGATGAGCAGTTCTTC. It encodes CASSWGGGSMDEQFF. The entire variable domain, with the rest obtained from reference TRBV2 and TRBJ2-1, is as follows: EPEVTQTPSHQVTQMGQEVILRCVPISNHLYFYWYRQILGQKVEFLVSFYNNEISEKSEIFDDQFSVERPDGSNFTLKIRSTKLEDSAMYFCASSWGGGSMDEQFFGPGTRLTVL.

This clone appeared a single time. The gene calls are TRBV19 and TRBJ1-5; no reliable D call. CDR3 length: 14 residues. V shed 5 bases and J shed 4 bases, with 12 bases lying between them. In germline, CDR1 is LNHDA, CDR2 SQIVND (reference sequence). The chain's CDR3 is CASSFGLKNQPQHF. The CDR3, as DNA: TGTGCCAGTAGTTTCGGACTCAAAAATCAGCCCCAGCATTTT.

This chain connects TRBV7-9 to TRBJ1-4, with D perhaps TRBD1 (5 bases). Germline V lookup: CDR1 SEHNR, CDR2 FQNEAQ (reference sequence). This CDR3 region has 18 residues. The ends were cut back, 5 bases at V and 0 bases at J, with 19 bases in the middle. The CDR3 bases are TGTGCCAGCAGCCCCAGGGCCGTTGTGACCGCAACTAATGAAAAACTGTTTTTT. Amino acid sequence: CASSPRAVVTATNEKLFF.

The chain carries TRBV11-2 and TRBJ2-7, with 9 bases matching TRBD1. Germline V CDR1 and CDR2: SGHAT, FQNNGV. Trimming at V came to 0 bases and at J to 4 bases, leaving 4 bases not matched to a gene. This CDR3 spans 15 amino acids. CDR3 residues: CASSLETGGGYEQYF. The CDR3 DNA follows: TGTGCCAGCAGCTTAGAGACAGGGGGTGGGTACGAGCAGTACTTC.

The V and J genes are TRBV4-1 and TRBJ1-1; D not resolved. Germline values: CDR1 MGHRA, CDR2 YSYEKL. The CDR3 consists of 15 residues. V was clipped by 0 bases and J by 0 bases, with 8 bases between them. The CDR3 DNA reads TGCGCCAGCAGCCAAGATAAAACAGTGAACACTGAAGCTTTCTTT. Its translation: CASSQDKTVNTEAFF.

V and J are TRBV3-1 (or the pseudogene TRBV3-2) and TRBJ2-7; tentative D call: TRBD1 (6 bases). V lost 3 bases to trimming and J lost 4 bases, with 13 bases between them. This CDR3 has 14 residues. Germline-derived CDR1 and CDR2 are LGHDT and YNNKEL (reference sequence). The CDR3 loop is CASSHDERGYEQYF. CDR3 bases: TGTGCCAGCAGCCACGATGAGAGGGGGTACGAGCAGTACTTC.

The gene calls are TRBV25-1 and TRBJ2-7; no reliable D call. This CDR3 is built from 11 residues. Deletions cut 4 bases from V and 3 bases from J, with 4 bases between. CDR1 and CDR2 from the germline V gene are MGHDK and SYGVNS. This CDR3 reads CASSAGYEQYF. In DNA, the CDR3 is TGTGCCAGCAGTGCCGGCTACGAGCAGTACTTC.

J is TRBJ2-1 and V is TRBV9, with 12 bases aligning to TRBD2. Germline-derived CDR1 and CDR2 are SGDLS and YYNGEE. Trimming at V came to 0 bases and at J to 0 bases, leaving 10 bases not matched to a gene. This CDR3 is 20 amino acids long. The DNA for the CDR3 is TGTGCCAGCAGCGTAGCTAATCTAGCGGGGGGGTTTAGCTCCTACAATGAGCAGTTCTTC. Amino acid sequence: CASSVANLAGGFSSYNEQFF.

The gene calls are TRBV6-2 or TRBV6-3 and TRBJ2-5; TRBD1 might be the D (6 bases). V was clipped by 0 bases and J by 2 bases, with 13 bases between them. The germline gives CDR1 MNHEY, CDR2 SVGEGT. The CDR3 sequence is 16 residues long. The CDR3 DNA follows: TGTGCCAGCAGTTACTCCTGGGGGCGGGTACAAGAGACCCAGTACTTC. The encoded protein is CASSYSWGRVQETQYF.

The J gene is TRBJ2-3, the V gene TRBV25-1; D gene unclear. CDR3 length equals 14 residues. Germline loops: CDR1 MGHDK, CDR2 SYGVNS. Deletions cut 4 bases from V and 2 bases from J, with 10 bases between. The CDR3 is CASSVAADTDTQYF. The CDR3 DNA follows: TGTGCCAGCAGTGTCGCTGCGGACACAGATACGCAGTATTTT.

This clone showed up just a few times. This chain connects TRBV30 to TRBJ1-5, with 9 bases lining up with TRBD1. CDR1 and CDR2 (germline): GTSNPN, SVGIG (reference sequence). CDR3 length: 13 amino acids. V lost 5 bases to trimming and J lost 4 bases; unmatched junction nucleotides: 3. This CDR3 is CAWGQGSNQPQHF. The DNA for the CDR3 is TGTGCCTGGGGACAGGGGTCGAATCAGCCCCAGCATTTT.

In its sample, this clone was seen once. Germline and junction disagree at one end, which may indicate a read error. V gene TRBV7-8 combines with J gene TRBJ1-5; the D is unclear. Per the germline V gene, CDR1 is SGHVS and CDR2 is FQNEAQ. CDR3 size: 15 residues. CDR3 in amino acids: CGSSYQASSNQPQHF. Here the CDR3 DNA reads TGTGGCAGCAGCTACCAAGCCTCGAGCAATCAGCCCCAGCATTTT.

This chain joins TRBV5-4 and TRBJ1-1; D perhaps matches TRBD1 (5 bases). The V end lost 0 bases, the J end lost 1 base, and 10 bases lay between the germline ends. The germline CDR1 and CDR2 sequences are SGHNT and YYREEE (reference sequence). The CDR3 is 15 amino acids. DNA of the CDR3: TGTGCCAGCAGCTTGGTCAGGGCAGGGAACACTGAAGCTTTCTTT. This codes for CASSLVRAGNTEAFF.

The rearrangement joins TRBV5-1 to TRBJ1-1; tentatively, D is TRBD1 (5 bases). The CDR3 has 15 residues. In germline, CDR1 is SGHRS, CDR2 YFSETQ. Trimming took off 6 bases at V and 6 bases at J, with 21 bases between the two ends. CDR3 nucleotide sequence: TGCGCCAGCACCGACGCGGGACGGGGAAATTCTGAAGCTTTCTTT. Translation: CASTDAGRGNSEAFF. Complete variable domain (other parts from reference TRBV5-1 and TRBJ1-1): KAGVTQTPRYLIKTRGQQVTLSCSPISGHRSVSWYQQTPGQGLQFLFEYFSETQRNKGNFPGRFSGRQFSNSRSEMNVSTLELGDSALYLCASTDAGRGNSEAFFGQGTRLTVV.

The DNA of the CDR3 is TGTGCCAGCAGTTTACAGGGCTATAATGAAAAACTGTTTTTT. Translating gives CASSLQGYNEKLFF. The gene calls are TRBV28 and TRBJ1-4, with a possible D match to TRBD1 (5 bases). Germline CDR1 is MDHEN and CDR2 is SYDVKM. The CDR3 has 14 amino acids. Trimming removed 2 bases from V and 4 bases from J, with 8 bases in between.

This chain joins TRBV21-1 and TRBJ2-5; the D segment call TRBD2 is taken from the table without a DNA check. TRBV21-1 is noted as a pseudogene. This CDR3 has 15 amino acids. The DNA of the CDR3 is TGTGCCAGCAGTTTTGGGGGGAGGGAGAGTGAGACCCAGTACTTC. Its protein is CASSFGGRESETQYF.

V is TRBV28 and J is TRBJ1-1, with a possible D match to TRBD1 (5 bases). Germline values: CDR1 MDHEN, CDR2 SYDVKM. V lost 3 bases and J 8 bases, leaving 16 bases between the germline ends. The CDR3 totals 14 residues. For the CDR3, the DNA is TGTGCCAGCAGTTTGGAGGCCGGGGGTTACGAAGCTTTCTTT. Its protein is CASSLEAGGYEAFF. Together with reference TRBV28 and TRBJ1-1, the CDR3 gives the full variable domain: DVKVTQSSRYLVKRTGEKVFLECVQDMDHENMFWYRQDPGLGLRLIYFSYDVKMKEKGDIPEGYSVSREKKERFSLILESASTNQTSMYLCASSLEAGGYEAFFGQGTRLTVV.

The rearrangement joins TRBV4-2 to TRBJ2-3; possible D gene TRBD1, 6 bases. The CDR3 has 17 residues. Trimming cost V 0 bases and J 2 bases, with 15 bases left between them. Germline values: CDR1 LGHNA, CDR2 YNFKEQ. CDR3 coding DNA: TGTGCCAGCAGCCAAGATGGGCCGGGACACCCCACAGATACGCAGTATTTT. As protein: CASSQDGPGHPTDTQYF.

The CDR3, as DNA: TGTGCCAGCAGCCAACTCGACAGGGCGAACACTGAAGCTTTCTTT. Translating it yields CASSQLDRANTEAFF. The genes are TRBV5-6 and TRBJ1-1, with 7 bases aligning to TRBD1. Germline lookup yields CDR1 SGHDT and CDR2 YYEEEE. The CDR3 spans 15 residues. V was pared by 4 bases and J by 1 base, with 7 bases of the junction left unmatched.

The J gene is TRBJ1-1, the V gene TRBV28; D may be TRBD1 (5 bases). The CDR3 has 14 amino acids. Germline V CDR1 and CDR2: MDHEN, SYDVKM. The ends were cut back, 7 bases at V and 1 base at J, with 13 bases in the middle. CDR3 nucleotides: TGTGCCAGCATCCCGGCGCAGGGGAACACTGAAGCTTTCTTT. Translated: CASIPAQGNTEAFF.

The CDR3 DNA is TGTGCCAGCAGCCCCGACAGCCTCGGCACAGATACGCAGTATTTT. As protein: CASSPDSLGTDTQYF. This rearrangement joins TRBV7-2 to TRBJ2-3; weak D call: TRBD1 (5 bases). Germline assignment: CDR1 SGHTA and CDR2 FQGNSA. V gave up 5 bases and J gave up 1 base, with 13 bases separating them. This CDR3 has 15 residues.

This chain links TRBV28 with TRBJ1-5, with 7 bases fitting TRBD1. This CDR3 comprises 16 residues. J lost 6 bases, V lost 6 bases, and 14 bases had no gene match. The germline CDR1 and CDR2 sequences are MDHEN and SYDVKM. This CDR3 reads CASSPTRTGLGQPQHF. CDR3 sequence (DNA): TGTGCCAGCAGCCCTACACGGACAGGCTTAGGTCAGCCCCAGCATTTT.